Below, one T cell receptor beta chain is given with its context. Its antigen is as yet unknown. This sample is drawn from a study of CD8 T cells in Susac syndrome. The study, taken as a whole, reports: CD4+ T cell repertoires in Susac syndrome exhibited no evidence of clonal expansion.

V gave up 5 bases and J gave up 6 bases, with 16 bases separating them. Germline V gives CDR1 SGHTA, CDR2 FQGNSA. The CDR3 extends over 14 amino acids. CD8+ and CD4+ T cells from blood underwent TCR beta sequencing. The patients with Susac syndrome satisfied recently defined diagnostic criteria for either definite or probable disease. TEMRA cells were FACS-enriched, unlike CD8+ and CD4+ T cells, which were negatively isolated. Roughly 0.45 to 1 ug RNA was reverse transcribed with random hexamers. TCRdb reprocessed the immunoSEQ multiplex PCR reads via MiXCR and lists one record per CDR3 protein. In the table there are tens of thousands of distinct CDR3 sequences, roughly 93% of which are singletons.

Sample: CD4+ T cells from PBMCs. The chain employs TRBV7-2 and TRBJ1-2; maybe TRBD1 (5 bases). This receptor was obtained from a human donor with Susac syndrome. The CDR3 protein is CASSPRGGVDGYTF. DNA for the CDR3: TGTGCCAGCAGCCCGCGGGGAGGGGTGGATGGCTACACCTTC. Combining the CDR3 with reference TRBV7-2 and TRBJ1-2 gives the whole variable domain GAGVSQSPSNKVTEKGKDVELRCDPISGHTALYWYRQSLGQGLEFLIYFQGNSAPDKSGLPSDRFSAERTGGSVSTLTIQRTQQEDSAVYLCASSPRGGVDGYTFGSGTRLTVV.